This T cell receptor beta chain was found in a study of T cell responses to AZD1222 COVID-19 vaccine. This CDR3 has 15 residues. V gave up 5 bases and J gave up 5 bases; unmatched junction bases: 10. CDR1 is LNHDA, CDR2 SQIVND, per germline (reference sequence). A remark on this clone: What it binds is unknown.

Overall study findings and caveats: Unmutated variant regions are reportedly the target of nearly half of TCRs that are spike-specific. Spike-wide vaccine-associated CD4 TCRs dominated at 160-218 and 743-854. Spike-specific TCR breadth and depth grew following two AZD1222 doses. Mostly white British, mostly female donors; authors suggested clonal diversity may be underestimated.

Only in-frame clones appear in the TCRdb table, and some are missing; sequencing was by immunoSEQ multiplex PCR. The profile covers some 140,000 clones, with 92% appearing a single time and 3.1% taken by the ten largest. The receptor's source is an adult in good health. The sample in question was peripheral blood, obtained on day 0 of AZD1222 vaccination. V gene TRBV19 combines with J gene TRBJ1-1; TRBD1 agrees at 8 bases. In DNA form, the CDR3 reads TGTGCCAGTAGTCCCCTGACAGGGGTGGGGACTGAAGCTTTCTTT. Translated, it gives CASSPLTGVGTEAFF.